This T cell receptor (beta chain) came from a study of early T cells in non-severe SARS-CoV-2 infection. Study-level background: Chains stayed unpaired after sequencing of bulk RNA from unsorted whole blood.

Study-level results: Lookups in VDJdb leaned toward anti-spike CD8 responses and missed private and CD4 specificities.

This clonotype has a handful of counts. Its antigen is still unknown. Individual cDNA molecules each received unique molecular identifiers attached to them. TCRdb reanalysed the 5' RACE reads using MiXCR and keeps one entry per CDR3 protein. The data show tens of thousands of distinct CDR3 sequences, with about 12% seen just once and about 3.9% held by the top ten. The CDR3 consists of 15 residues. The V gene lost 3 bases and the J gene lost 2 bases, with 10 bases spanning the gap. This clonotype was sampled from an adult who was a healthcare worker with PCR-confirmed SARS-CoV-2 infection or an uninfected control (not recorded which). Sequenced: whole blood. V gene TRBV12-3 or TRBV12-4 combines with J gene TRBJ2-2; D may be TRBD1 or TRBD2 (5 bases each). The CDR3 sequence: CASSFRDQNTGELFF. For the CDR3, the DNA is TGTGCCAGCAGTTTCCGGGACCAAAACACCGGGGAGCTGTTTTTT.